This TCR beta chain was recorded in a study of identical twins. Germline V CDR1 and CDR2: DFQATT, SNEGSKA (reference sequence). The length of the CDR3 is 14 residues. Trimming at V came to 5 bases and at J to 1 base, leaving 5 bases not matched to a gene. In this sample, this clonotype turned up a few times. Template switching (which added a universal primer site) was used, and cDNA carried unique molecular identifiers. One entry per CDR3 protein, called by TCRdb with MiXCR from the 5' RACE reads. Of a few hundred thousand distinct CDR3 sequences in the sample, about 15% are singletons; the top ten hold roughly 0.44%. The same specimen was also included in a second study, on yellow fever vaccine responses in identical twins.

The receptor was derived from a woman under 30 in good health. What was sequenced was CD4+ T cells sorted from blood. This chain connects TRBV20-1 to TRBJ2-1; 7 bases align to TRBD1. The chain's CDR3 is CSALGDRSYNEQFF. The CDR3 DNA reads as TGCAGTGCTTTGGGGGACAGATCCTACAATGAGCAGTTCTTC.